The rows below give T cell receptor beta chains drawn from one sample of a study of response to subunit inactivated influenza vaccine. TCRdb re-called the RT-PCR reads through MiXCR, storing one row per CDR3 protein. The table lists some 190,000 distinct CDR3 sequences, around 15% of them singletons. Specimen: CD8+ T cells sorted from PBMCs, collected around 5 days after vaccination. These TCRs come from a man aged 50 or older who received an inactivated influenza vaccine. Both conserved end residues are trimmed from each CDR3. Each record gives: J gene, V gene, CDR3 protein.

J gene: TRBJ2-2
V gene: TRBV2
CDR3 protein: ASSDQTGNTGELF

J gene: TRBJ1-2
V gene: TRBV5-5
CDR3 protein: ASSLGAGQNYGYT

J gene: TRBJ2-3
V gene: TRBV4-3
CDR3 protein: ASSQETSGGALGPDTQY

J gene: TRBJ2-7
V gene: TRBV5-5
CDR3 protein: ASSFAEIYEQY

J gene: TRBJ2-1
V gene: TRBV7-9
CDR3 protein: ASSPPREPYNEQF

J gene: TRBJ2-7
V gene: TRBV20-1
CDR3 protein: SARDLTGGSYEQY

J gene: TRBJ2-1
V gene: TRBV7-9
CDR3 protein: ASSSGSSSPYNEQF

J gene: TRBJ2-1
V gene: TRBV28
CDR3 protein: ASSPLAGAPSYNEQF

J gene: TRBJ1-2
V gene: TRBV7-9
CDR3 protein: ASSLGVSTNYGYT

J gene: TRBJ1-1
V gene: TRBV4-1
CDR3 protein: ASSQGPTDNTEAF

J gene: TRBJ2-1
V gene: TRBV7-9
CDR3 protein: ASSLAVTGVHEQF